This record covers a single TCR beta chain. What it binds is unknown. The entry originates in a study of CD4 T cells in relation to SARS-CoV-2 and coronaviruses. Whole-study results and caveats: This crossreactivity analysis covered spike protein alone, no other viral proteins.

CDR1 is MDHEN, CDR2 SYDVKM, per germline. Between the trimmed V and J ends, which lost 2 bases and 6 bases, there was a span of 17 bases. The length of the CDR3 is 16 residues. Before the COVID-19 pandemic, during about 2011-2019, CD4+ T cells were taken from unexposed donors. Only in-frame clones appear in the TCRdb table, and some are missing; sequencing was by immunoSEQ multiplex PCR. The repertoire holds more than 50,000 clones, with 86% as singletons. The J gene is TRBJ1-5, the V gene TRBV28, with D unclear. Sequencing was carried out using memory CD4+ T cells from PBMCs. The clonotype comes from a human donor in good health. In DNA, the CDR3 is TGTGCCAGCAGTTTAGTGGCAGCGGGTTTGAGTCAGCCCCAGCATTTT. Translated: CASSLVAAGLSQPQHF. The full variable domain, with the rest looked up from reference TRBV28 and TRBJ1-5, is DVKVTQSSRYLVKRTGEKVFLECVQDMDHENMFWYRQDPGLGLRLIYFSYDVKMKEKGDIPEGYSVSREKKERFSLILESASTNQTSMYLCASSLVAAGLSQPQHFGDGTRLSIL.